This T cell receptor beta chain was recorded in a study of human T cells and chemical hapten exposure. Study overall: Recorded diagnoses among the mostly female patients were alopecia areata, totalis or universalis.

V lost 0 bases, J lost 2 bases, and 5 bases stayed unmatched. The CDR3 runs to 16 residues. Germline CDR1 and CDR2: SGHRS and YFSETQ. Time point noted: patch test 3, about 24 weeks after DPC sensitization. Treatment of the sample: therapeutic diphenylcyclopropenone sensitization with weekly scalp DPC. Investigators collected blood before applying each patch test. Whole blood, unfractionated, served as the material for total RNA extraction. Original data processing: With a range of roughly 20,000 to 690,600, the median per sample was around 96,000 TCRs. TCRdb re-analysed the RACE reads in MiXCR, keeping a single row per CDR3 protein. These V and J calls are TCRdb output, not the study's own analysis. The sample holds some 96,000 distinct CDR3 sequences; around 25% are singletons and the top ten take 10% to 13%.

The receptor was isolated from a man in his forties with alopecia areata. Some clones in this sample may be carry-over from other donors' samples. The source was whole blood, collected in connection with sensitization to the hapten diphenylcyclopropenone (DPC). This chain connects TRBV5-1 to TRBJ2-3; 8 nucleotides match TRBD2. CDR3 sequence reads: CASSLDGREDTDTQYF. CDR3 sequence (DNA): TGCGCCAGCAGCTTGGACGGGCGGGAGGACACAGATACGCAGTATTTT.